The entry that follows covers one TCR beta chain sequence. This clonotype was recorded only once. Its antigen has not been determined. One end of the junction does not line up with germline, which may come from a read error. Total RNA and DNA were co-extracted from about 20-30 mg of bulk tissue with the AllPrep DNA/RNA mini kit, without cell sorting. Between November 2015 and early 2016, about 5 patients in China with histopathologically diagnosed primary liver carcinoma had their tumors surgically resected. At the time of sampling, the patients were treatment-naive and had chronic HBV infection. Each tumor was sampled at five spatially separated regions: the superior, inferior, left-lateral and right-lateral poles and the tumor centre. Histological examination found more than 80% viable tumor cells in every tumor sample. Fresh tumor and adjacent tissue pieces were bisected, with one half stored in RNAlater at -80 degrees C and the other half sent for histology.

This entry comes from a study of tumor-infiltrating lymphocytes in primary liver carcinoma (dated by TCRdb to about 2017). Broadly, across the study: Of the five patients, three men and two women aged 30 to 69 years, four had hepatocellular carcinoma and one had combined HCC and intrahepatic cholangiocarcinoma. A total of approximately 35 specimens from 5 patients underwent TCRbeta repertoire sequencing, comprising 25 or so tumor regions, 5 adjacent noncancerous liver tissues and 5 peripheral blood samples. Repertoires from technical replicates were highly reproducible, with mean shared-clone rates near 0.89 and correlation coefficients above 0.95. The study combined TCRbeta repertoire sequencing, expression microarrays and whole-exome sequencing across five regions of each liver tumor, with adjacent normal tissue and blood. The five patients had tumors staged T1-T3 N0M0, with maximum diameters ranging from roughly 4.2 to 11 cm. Agilent mRNA microarray profiling was performed on the 25 to 30 tumor region samples to relate TCRbeta repertoire diversity to the local molecular phenotype. Samples yielded roughly 3.65 to 7.5 million productive TCRbeta reads; read depth did not differ significantly between tissue types.

A constant-region primer and ProtoScript II reverse transcriptase were used to reverse-transcribe TCRbeta-specific cDNA from around 540 ng total RNA. Three nested multiplex PCR rounds, following a slightly modified ARM-PCR procedure, were used to build the TCRbeta libraries. Each of the first two PCR rounds ran for approximately 9 cycles and used multiplex TRBV1-TRBV30 forward primers together with a Cbeta reverse primer. Sample barcodes and Illumina adapters were attached in a final 25-cycle PCR using Deep VentR polymerase. Before sequencing, amplicons of 200-500 bp were purified from gel using a QIAquick gel extraction kit. The TCRbeta amplicons were sequenced with 250-bp paired-end reads on an Illumina HiSeq 2500. The published analysis was carried out like this. Reads were quality-trimmed with Trimmomatic v0.33, and paired reads were merged with FLASH v1.2.11 to recover full CDR3 sequences. V, D and J germline segments were assigned to the rearranged TCRbeta sequences by MiGEC v1.2.1b. VDJtools v1.0.0 computed clonotype statistics and Shannon-Wiener diversity indices. To cut down on sampling bias, every analysis after diversity analysis relied on just the 250 most abundant clonotypes from each sample. Using fastp at Q25 and MiXCR, TCRdb reprocessed the public reads and kept productive beta chains. CDR3 protein duplicates are merged, each entry listing the most common genes and DNA. These V and J calls derive from TCRdb rather than the authors' analysis. In this sample the table shows more than 45,000 distinct CDR3 sequences, over 75% of which occur a single time. The top ten clones comprise around 22% of the sample.

Results and caveats for the whole study, not just this receptor: Because only the TCR beta chain was sequenced and unpaired alpha chains were not captured, true repertoire diversity is likely underestimated. A significantly larger repertoire fraction was made up by the top 250 clones in tumors than in blood (p = 0.039). Only about 8-24% of top clones were present in all five regions of a tumor, suggesting spatial heterogeneity of tumor-infiltrating T cells. Since the samples were bulk and unsorted, there was no way to compare CD4+ and CD8+ T cell repertoires. Only four or five patients were included in the study, and the authors note that the findings should be validated in a larger study. Pairs of tumor regions showed greater repertoire overlap (mean around 35%) than tumor-adjacent pairs (about 17%) or tumor-blood pairs (approximately 15%), which is consistent with antigen-driven expansion.

Per the germline V gene, SGHVS is the CDR1 and FQNEAQ is the CDR2. Taken from cysteine to phenylalanine, the CDR3 has 16 residues. Only the CDR3 DNA is retained, 48 bases long and in frame from the first base. This sequence originates from a man aged 35-49 years with primary liver carcinoma and hepatitis B virus infection. Sequencing was performed on liver tumor tissue from sampling region 5. In light of the paper, this sample's cell subset or site label describes: tumor region T5, tumor centre. The rearranged chain carries TRBV7-8 and TRBJ2-3; 13 central nucleotides agree with TRBD2. DNA sequence: TGTACCAGCAACTCCCCCGGGACTAGCGGGATGAGTACGCAGTATTTT. Its translation is CTSNSPGTSGMSTQYF.